Below are 13 T cell receptor beta chains sequenced from a single sample in a study of blood T cells in healthy people across ages (dated by TCRdb to about 2015). The library was made by 5' RACE. Sequencing was performed on an Illumina HiSeq 2500. A second PCR of roughly 7 to 12 cycles was run with a J-beta primer mix and a sample-barcoded 5' primer. TCRdb reran the public reads through fastp at Q25 and MiXCR, keeping productive beta chains. CDR3 protein duplicates are merged, each entry listing the most common genes and DNA. This sample lists 1,500,000 or so distinct CDR3 sequences; less than 45% were detected once. The ten top clones hold over 3.5% of the sample. The sample taken for sequencing was blood. The receptor set was obtained from a woman between 18 and 29 years old in good health.

A few counts support this clonotype. The rearrangement uses TRBV30 and TRBJ1-2, with TRBD1 identical over 7 bases. Trimming at V came to 1 base and at J to 4 bases, leaving 0 bases not matched to a gene. Germline V gene sequence: CDR1 GTSNPN, CDR2 SVGIG (reference sequence). The CDR3 runs to 12 residues. The CDR3 DNA follows: TGTGCCTGGAGTGGGGACAGCTATGGCTACACCTTC. This sequence encodes CAWSGDSYGYTF.

The table lists this clonotype with a few counts. V is TRBV20-1 and J is TRBJ2-7; tentatively, D is TRBD1 (5 bases). Trimming removed 0 bases at V and 0 bases at J, with 9 bases between. The CDR3 consists of 14 residues. Germline V CDR1 and CDR2: DFQATT, SNEGSKA (reference sequence). CDR3 nucleotides: TGCAGTGCTAGAGACGGACAAAACTCCTACGAGCAGTACTTC. Protein: CSARDGQNSYEQYF.

This clonotype was seen ten or more times. The chain combines TRBV6-5 with TRBJ2-1; 10 bases fit TRBD1. The CDR3 consists of 15 residues. Germline values: CDR1 MNHEY, CDR2 SVGAGI. V shed 2 bases, J shed 6 bases, and the junction held 4 bases outside the gene matches. CDR3 residues: CASSYGTGAANEQFF. DNA for the CDR3: TGTGCCAGCAGTTACGGGACAGGGGCCGCCAATGAGCAGTTCTTC.

DNA for the CDR3: TGTGCCAGCAGCTCGCGACTAGCGGGAGGATCCTACGAGCAGTACTTC. Translation: CASSSRLAGGSYEQYF. J is TRBJ2-7 and V is TRBV5-6, with TRBD2 matching 13 bases. The CDR3 sequence is 16 residues long. Germline-derived CDR1 and CDR2 are SGHDT and YYEEEE. Trimming took 3 bases from V and 1 from J; bases not matched to a gene: 4.

The rearrangement links TRBV6-1 to TRBJ2-7, with TRBD2 identical over 10 bases. The J segment lost 4 bases and the V segment lost 6 bases, leaving 9 bases of the junction unmatched. CDR3 length equals 15 residues. CDR1 is MNHNS, CDR2 SASEGT, per germline. CDR3 bases: TGTGCCAGCAGCGTCACTAGCGGGGTATATTACGAGCAGTACTTC. This gives the protein CASSVTSGVYYEQYF.

The chain uses TRBV6-6 and TRBJ1-2; 7 bases agree with TRBD1. Trimming took 2 bases from V and 4 from J; bases not matched to a gene: 10. From germline, CDR1 is MNHNY and CDR2 SVGAGI (reference sequence). The CDR3 length is 16 residues. The CDR3 region has the DNA TGTGCCAGCAGTTACCTACCAGCCACAGGGGCCTATGGCTACACCTTC. This encodes CASSYLPATGAYGYTF.

The chain joins TRBV6-2 or TRBV6-3 to TRBJ2-1; 7 nucleotides agree with TRBD1. Germline CDR1 reads MNHEY; CDR2 reads SVGEGT. The CDR3 length is 17 residues. V dropped 6 bases and J dropped 6; count of bases not matched to a gene: 17. This CDR3 is CASRPRSGTEAANEQFF. CDR3 nucleotide sequence: TGTGCCAGCAGGCCCCGTTCCGGGACAGAGGCCGCCAATGAGCAGTTCTTC.

The genes are TRBV9 and TRBJ1-5, with D perhaps TRBD1 (5 bases). The V and J ends lost 3 bases and 6 bases respectively, with 10 bases between them. Germline V CDR1 and CDR2: SGDLS, YYNGEE. The length of the CDR3 is 13 residues. The CDR3 nucleotides are TGTGCCAGCAGCGCCACCGGGGGTCAGCCCCAGCATTTT. Translated: CASSATGGQPQHF.

This clonotype was observed a few times. The J gene is TRBJ1-1, the V gene TRBV6-5, with D unresolved. The CDR3 covers 14 residues. Germline V gene data show CDR1 as MNHEY and CDR2 as SVGAGI. V dropped 3 bases and J dropped 1 base, with 9 bases sitting between them. As DNA, the CDR3 is TGTGCCAGCAGTTATGGGTACGGGAACACTGAAGCTTTCTTT. The encoded protein is CASSYGYGNTEAFF.

This clonotype appeared once. The chain links TRBV29-1 to TRBJ2-1; D is perhaps TRBD1 or TRBD2 (6 bases each). CDR1 SQVTM and CDR2 ANQGSEA come from the germline V gene. V gave up 8 bases and J gave up 10 bases, with 24 bases separating them. CDR3 size: 14 residues. CDR3 loop: CSIVGTRETWEQFF. CDR3 sequence (DNA): TGCAGCATTGTCGGGACACGGGAGACCTGGGAGCAGTTCTTC.

The sample holds a few counts of this clonotype. CDR3 sequence reads: CAISESLQGSNQPQHF. Written as DNA, the CDR3 is TGTGCCATCAGTGAGTCACTACAGGGGAGCAATCAGCCCCAGCATTTT. The chain employs TRBV10-3 and TRBJ1-5, with TRBD1 matching over 7 bases. Trimming at V came to 0 bases and at J to 1 base, leaving 3 bases not matched to a gene. Germline CDR1 is ENHRY and CDR2 is SYGVKD. CDR3 length: 16 residues.

J is TRBJ2-2 and V is TRBV20-1; the match to TRBD2 covers 10 bases. Germline V CDR1 and CDR2: DFQATT, SNEGSKA (reference sequence). V lost 6 bases to trimming and J lost 4 bases; unmatched junction nucleotides: 5. The CDR3 spans 14 residues. The CDR3 is CSATSGIPTGELFF. The CDR3 DNA is TGCAGTGCAACTAGCGGGATCCCCACCGGGGAGCTGTTTTTT.

This clonotype was detected a few times. The rearrangement uses TRBV5-1 and TRBJ2-4; 10 bases map to TRBD1. After removal of 2 bases from V and 8 bases from J, the junction contained 4 bases not matched to a gene. The CDR3 is 14 residues long. Germline assignment: CDR1 SGHRS and CDR2 YFSETQ. CDR3 protein: CASSFDRGLYIQYF. CDR3 in DNA: TGCGCCAGCAGCTTTGACAGGGGGCTCTACATTCAGTACTTC.